The sequence of this T cell receptor (beta chain) was determined in a study of T-cell memory formation after mild COVID-19. At the level of the study: Largely donor-specific TCR clusters were found. Whole-study results and caveats: Clones shrinking between day 15 and 85 showed a balanced CD4/CD8 split, and those that grew later tilted toward CD4+. Certain responding clones were present in pre-infection memory, suggesting participation of cross-reactive memory. Whether second-wave clones peaking at day 37 were SARS-CoV-2 specific went unconfirmed.

TCRdb passed the 5' RACE reads through MiXCR, listing each CDR3 protein once. In the table there are 350,000 to 400,000 distinct CDR3 sequences, roughly 21% of which are singletons. This CDR3 contains 16 residues. Per the germline V gene, CDR1 is MNHNS and CDR2 is SASEGT. V gave up 4 bases and J gave up 4 bases; unmatched junction bases: 11. Details on this clonotype: Its antigen is undetermined.

The sequence was collected from an adult woman who had mild COVID-19 (a few samples of this study predate the infection). Cell type and time point are not known. The sequencing input was PBMCs or a T cell subset sorted from them (not recorded which). This chain connects TRBV6-1 to TRBJ1-1, with 8 bases that match TRBD1. In DNA, the CDR3 is TGTGCCAGCAGTGCCAAAACGGGACAGGTCGGCACTGAAGCTTTCTTT. This codes for CASSAKTGQVGTEAFF.